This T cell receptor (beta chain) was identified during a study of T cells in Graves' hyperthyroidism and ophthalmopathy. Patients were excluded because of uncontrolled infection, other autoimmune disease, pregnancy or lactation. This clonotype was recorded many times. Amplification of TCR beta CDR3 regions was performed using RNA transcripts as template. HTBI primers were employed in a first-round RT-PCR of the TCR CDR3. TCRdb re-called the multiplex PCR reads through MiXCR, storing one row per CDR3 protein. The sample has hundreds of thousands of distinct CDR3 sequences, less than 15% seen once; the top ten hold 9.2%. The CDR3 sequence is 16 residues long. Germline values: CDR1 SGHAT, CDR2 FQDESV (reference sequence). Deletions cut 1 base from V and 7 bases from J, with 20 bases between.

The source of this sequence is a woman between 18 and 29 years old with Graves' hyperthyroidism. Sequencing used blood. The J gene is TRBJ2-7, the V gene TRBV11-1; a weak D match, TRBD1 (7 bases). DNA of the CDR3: TGTGCCAGCAGCTTAGGCGGGACAGCGTCCTTTTGGGAGCAGTACTTC. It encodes CASSLGGTASFWEQYF.